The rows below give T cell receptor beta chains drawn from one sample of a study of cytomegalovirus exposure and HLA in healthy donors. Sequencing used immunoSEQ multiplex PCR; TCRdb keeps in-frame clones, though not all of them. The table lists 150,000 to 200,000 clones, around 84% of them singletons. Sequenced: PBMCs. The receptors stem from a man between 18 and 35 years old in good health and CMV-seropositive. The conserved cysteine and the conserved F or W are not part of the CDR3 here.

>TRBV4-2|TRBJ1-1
ASSPGTGGTEAF
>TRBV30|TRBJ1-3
AWSTSSGNTIY
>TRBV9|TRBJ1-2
ASSVVSGGGGRGYT
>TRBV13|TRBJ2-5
ASSLQGARETQY
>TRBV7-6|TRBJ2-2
ASSLAGGSRSTGELF
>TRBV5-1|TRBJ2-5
ASTVAGSQETQY
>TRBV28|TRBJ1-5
ASSFGTGVGRDQPQH
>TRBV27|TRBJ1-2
ASGEGNGYT
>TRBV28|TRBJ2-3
ASSPGGATDTQY
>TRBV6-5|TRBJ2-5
ASSQDMRIETQY
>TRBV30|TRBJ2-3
AWSPRHLLAGTDTQY
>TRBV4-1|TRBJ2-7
ASSQDPGVSEQY
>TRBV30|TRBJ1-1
AWTGVWDTEAF
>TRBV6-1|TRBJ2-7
ASSEYEPPYEQY